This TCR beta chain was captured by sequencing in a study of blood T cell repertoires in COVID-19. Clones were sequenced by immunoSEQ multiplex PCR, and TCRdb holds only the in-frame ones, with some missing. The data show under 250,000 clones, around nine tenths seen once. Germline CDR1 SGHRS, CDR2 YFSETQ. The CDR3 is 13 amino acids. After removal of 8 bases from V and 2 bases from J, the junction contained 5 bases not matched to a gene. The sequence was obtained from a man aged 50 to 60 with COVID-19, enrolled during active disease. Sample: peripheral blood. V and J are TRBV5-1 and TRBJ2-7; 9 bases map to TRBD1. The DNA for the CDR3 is TGCGCCAGTACCGGGACAGGGACCTACGAGCAGTACTTC. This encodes CASTGTGTYEQYF.